This T cell receptor beta chain was recorded in a study of T cells in women clearing cervical HPV infection. In the study overall: Donors had HPV16-related CIN3 or worse; 2 had invasive cancer. Case blood was drawn a median 149 days after lesion detection.

Germline V CDR1 and CDR2: DFQATT, SNEGSKA (reference sequence). V gave up 1 base and J gave up 4 bases, with 7 bases separating them. CDR3 length equals 12 residues. Data came from immunoSEQ multiplex PCR; TCRdb stores just in-frame clones and leaves some out. The sample table sets out about 30,000 clones. Concerning this clone itself: No antigen is known for it. The read halts 3 residues ahead of the CDR3 end, with the missing end drawn from the germline J gene.

Findings and limits, study-wide: Timing of associations relative to infection is unclear; T-cell subsets were not isolated.

The sequencing sample was made of blood buffy coat. The rearrangement links TRBV20-1 to TRBJ2-5, with D perhaps TRBD2 (5 bases). The sequence was obtained from a woman between 18 and 69 years old with a cervical HPV16 infection that either progressed to CIN3+ or cleared (not recorded which). The CDR3 bases that were read are TGCAGTGCTAGAGCGGGGATAGAGACC. This codes for CSARAGIET. The entire CDR3 protein is CSARAGIETQYF.